This record looks at one T cell receptor beta chain sequence and its context. This CDR3 has 15 residues. Germline V gene lookup returns CDR1 KGHSH and CDR2 LQKENI. Deletions cut 3 bases from V and 2 bases from J, with 11 bases between. This entry belongs to a study of blood T cell repertoires in COVID-19. The protocol was immunoSEQ multiplex PCR, while the TCRdb copy is restricted to in-frame clones and leaves out a portion. The sample yields around 100,000 clones, over 75% seen once. The genes are TRBV18 and TRBJ1-5; D is perhaps TRBD1 (5 bases). The sample taken for sequencing was peripheral blood. The TCR comes from a woman in her twenties or thirties with acute or convalescent COVID-19. This chain's CDR3 is CASSPGGEGNQPQHF. In nucleotides, the CDR3 is TGTGCCAGCTCACCGGGAGGGGAGGGCAATCAGCCCCAGCATTTT.